Following are 29 T cell receptor beta chains from one sample sequenced in a study of memory CD4+ T cells and cytomegalovirus serostatus. TCRdb's copy holds only in-frame clones and misses some; the assay was immunoSEQ multiplex PCR. The sample lists tens of thousands of clones; about 78% were seen once. The sort gate was single viable CD3+CD4+CD8-CD45RO+ cells for memory CD4+ T cells. Sequenced: memory CD4+ T cells from blood. These receptors were collected from an adult in good health and CMV-seronegative.

The chain links TRBV15 to TRBJ1-2; D not certain. The CDR3 is 17 residues long. The germline CDR1 and CDR2 sequences are LNHNV and YYDKDF (reference sequence). Trimming cost V 0 bases and J 4 bases, with 18 bases left between them. CDR3 region: CATSRDLEKTIPYGYTF. Written as DNA, the CDR3 is TGTGCCACCAGCAGAGACCTTGAGAAGACCATCCCCTATGGCTACACCTTC.

This clone was found once. The chain couples TRBV5-4 to TRBJ2-5, with 11 positions matching TRBD2. This CDR3 region has 15 residues. The V gene's germline CDR1 is SGHNT and CDR2 YYREEE (reference sequence). The junction had 4 bases not matched to a gene; V was cut back by 4 bases and J by 2 bases. CDR3 coding DNA: TGTGCCAGCAGCGCCCGGACTAGCGGGCAAGAGACCCAGTACTTC. Encoded protein: CASSARTSGQETQYF.

The gene calls are TRBV7-2 and TRBJ1-1; D perhaps matches TRBD1 (6 bases). Germline CDR1 and CDR2: SGHTA and FQGNSA. This CDR3 comprises 14 residues. CDR3 residues: CAGGNPSGNTEAFF. CDR3 coding DNA: TGTGCGGGGGGCAACCCATCAGGGAACACTGAAGCTTTCTTT.

This chain uses TRBV6-5 with TRBJ2-1, with D uncertain. The germline V and J ends were trimmed by 5 bases and 8 bases, with 19 bases remaining between them. The CDR3 has 15 amino acids. From germline, CDR1 is MNHEY and CDR2 SVGAGI. In DNA form, the CDR3 reads TGTGCCAGCAGTCAGATCGGGTCTGACGGCGATGAGCAGTTCTTC. Protein: CASSQIGSDGDEQFF.

This clone was seen a few times. This chain links TRBV27 with TRBJ2-7; D possibly uses TRBD1 or TRBD2 (5 bases each). The V gene lost 5 bases and the J gene lost 5 bases, with 25 bases spanning the gap. The CDR3 runs 17 residues. Germline lookup yields CDR1 MNHEY and CDR2 SMNVEV (reference sequence). This chain's CDR3 is CASSTIGTGTYRHEQYF. The CDR3 nucleotides are TGTGCCAGCAGTACAATCGGTACCGGGACCTACAGACACGAGCAGTACTTC.

The chain is built from TRBV2 and TRBJ2-6, with D perhaps being TRBD1 or TRBD2 (5 bases each). Germline V gene lookup returns CDR1 SNHLY and CDR2 FYNNEI. This CDR3 region has 17 residues. V was pared by 6 bases and J by 5 bases, with 20 bases between. CDR3 in amino acids: CASRPGTGLLRANVLTF. In DNA form, the CDR3 reads TGTGCCAGCAGACCCGGGACGGGCCTGCTTAGGGCCAACGTCCTGACTTTC.

The V gene is TRBV28, the J gene TRBJ2-7; 7 bases are a match to TRBD1. The V gene's germline CDR1 is MDHEN and CDR2 SYDVKM. Germline trimming cut 3 bases from V and 2 bases from J; bases unmatched to any gene: 7. The length of the CDR3 is 15 residues. The CDR3 loop reads CASSFQTGNTYEQYF. CDR3 sequence (DNA): TGTGCCAGCAGTTTCCAGACAGGGAACACCTACGAGCAGTACTTC. The variable domain in full, completed from reference TRBV28 and TRBJ2-7, reads DVKVTQSSRYLVKRTGEKVFLECVQDMDHENMFWYRQDPGLGLRLIYFSYDVKMKEKGDIPEGYSVSREKKERFSLILESASTNQTSMYLCASSFQTGNTYEQYFGPGTRLTVT.

This chain connects TRBV15 to TRBJ2-4, with D possibly TRBD2 on 5 matching bases. This CDR3 region has 13 residues. Germline V CDR1 and CDR2: LNHNV, YYDKDF (reference sequence). Trimming took 6 bases from V and 0 from J, leaving 6 bases between them. CDR3: CATSGLAKNIQYF. The CDR3 DNA is TGTGCCACCAGTGGACTAGCCAAAAACATTCAGTACTTC.

J is TRBJ1-2 and V is TRBV6-5, with D perhaps matching TRBD1 (6 bases). The length of the CDR3 is 13 residues. Per the germline V gene, CDR1 is MNHEY and CDR2 is SVGAGI. V was clipped by 6 bases and J by 6 bases, with 14 bases between them. The CDR3 DNA is TGTGCCAGCAGGCCAAGGACAGCCAATGGCTACACCTTC. As protein: CASRPRTANGYTF.

This clone was seen only once. The chain has TRBV7-2 and TRBJ1-4; 9 bases map to TRBD1. V lost 5 bases and J lost 8; bases outside the gene matches: 15. CDR3 length: 17 residues. Germline V gene sequence: CDR1 SGHTA, CDR2 FQGNSA. Here the CDR3 reads CASSPVPGQGRGEKLFF. CDR3 sequence (DNA): TGTGCCAGCAGCCCTGTCCCGGGACAGGGAAGGGGAGAAAAACTGTTTTTT.

The rearrangement joins TRBV5-1 to TRBJ1-2; TRBD1 might be the D (6 bases). This CDR3 is 13 amino acids long. Germline CDR1 SGHRS, CDR2 YFSETQ. The V gene lost 0 bases and the J gene lost 8 bases, with 11 bases spanning the gap. In DNA form, the CDR3 reads TGCGCCAGCAGCTTGGACGGGGGGGCCGGCTACACCTTC. Amino acids: CASSLDGGAGYTF.

V usage is TRBV10-3 and J usage is TRBJ2-3; 7 positions match TRBD1. The CDR3 loop spans 13 amino acids. V lost 10 bases to trimming and J lost 3 bases; unmatched junction nucleotides: 7. Germline CDR1 reads ENHRY; CDR2 reads SYGVKD. Here the CDR3 reads CATRQGGTDTQYF. The CDR3, as DNA: TGTGCCACCCGACAGGGTGGGACAGATACGCAGTATTTT.

This clone was counted once. The V and J genes are TRBV30 and TRBJ2-7; D remains unclear. The ends were cut back, 2 bases at V and 5 bases at J, with 7 bases in the middle. From germline, CDR1 is GTSNPN and CDR2 SVGIG (reference sequence). The CDR3 length is 11 residues. The CDR3 nucleotides read TGTGCCTGGAGTCTCCTCCACGAGCAGTACTTC. It translates to CAWSLLHEQYF.

CDR3 in amino acids: CATSRDQTSNSPLHF. The CDR3 region has the DNA TGTGCCACCAGCAGAGACCAGACGAGCAATTCACCCCTCCACTTT. The chain is built from TRBV15 and TRBJ1-6; D is unresolved. Trimming cost V 0 bases and J 7 bases, with 10 bases left between them. The CDR3 is 15 amino acids. The germline gives CDR1 LNHNV, CDR2 YYDKDF (reference sequence).

The chain employs TRBV23-1 and TRBJ2-7, with 8 bases identical to TRBD2. Being an ORF, TRBV23-1 has a function that is uncertain. The V gene end was trimmed by 6 bases and the J gene end by 5 bases; junction bases not matched to a gene: 9. There are 14 residues in the CDR3. CDR3 loop: CASRHAGGGHEQYF. The CDR3 DNA follows: TGCGCCAGCAGACACGCCGGGGGGGGCCACGAGCAGTACTTC.

The J gene is TRBJ1-1, the V gene TRBV5-1; no clear D gene. The germline V gene encodes CDR1 SGHRS and CDR2 YFSETQ. The CDR3 extends over 13 amino acids. V lost 3 bases and J 1 base, leaving 7 bases between the germline ends. In DNA form, the CDR3 reads TGCGCCAGCAGCTATGACACGAACACTGAAGCTTTCTTT. It specifies CASSYDTNTEAFF.

V usage is TRBV5-4 and J usage is TRBJ1-1; no clear D. The CDR3 runs 13 residues. Germline V CDR1 and CDR2: SGHNT, YYREEE (reference sequence). The V end was cut by 2 bases, the J end by 1 base, with 6 bases between. The chain's CDR3 is CASSLPGNTEAFF. The CDR3 nucleotides read TGTGCCAGCAGCTTACCAGGGAACACTGAAGCTTTCTTT.

The chain has TRBV27 and TRBJ2-1; TRBD1 or TRBD2 may be the D gene (5 bases each). From germline, CDR1 is MNHEY and CDR2 SMNVEV (reference sequence). The CDR3 length is 15 residues. Trimming took 8 bases from V and 7 from J, leaving 21 bases between them. CDR3 coding DNA: TGTGCCAGCCTCCCTAGGACTCACGAGGGGAATGAGCAGTTCTTC. Its translation: CASLPRTHEGNEQFF.

The rearrangement uses TRBV5-1 and TRBJ1-2; D unclear. Germline V lookup: CDR1 SGHRS, CDR2 YFSETQ. The V and J ends lost 6 bases and 8 bases respectively, with 17 bases between them. The length of the CDR3 is 13 residues. CDR3 in amino acids: CASNPVGPGGYTF. The CDR3 bases are TGCGCCAGCAACCCGGTCGGGCCTGGGGGCTACACCTTC.

V gene TRBV19 combines with J gene TRBJ1-5; 9 bases are a match to TRBD1. Germline V gene lookup returns CDR1 LNHDA and CDR2 SQIVND (reference sequence). The CDR3 spans 15 residues. V dropped 8 bases and J dropped 0; count of bases not matched to a gene: 5. CDR3 residues: CASCLDRGSNQPQHF. CDR3 DNA sequence: TGTGCCAGTTGCCTGGACAGGGGTAGCAATCAGCCCCAGCATTTT. Drawing the rest from reference TRBV19 and TRBJ1-5, the complete variable domain is DGGITQSPKYLFRKEGQNVTLSCEQNLNHDAMYWYRQDPGQGLRLIYYSQIVNDFQKGDIAEGYSVSREKKESFPLTVTSAQKNPTAFYLCASCLDRGSNQPQHFGDGTRLSIL.

The count of this clone is one. The J gene is TRBJ2-2, the V gene TRBV25-1; possible D gene TRBD1, 6 bases. The CDR3 spans 17 residues. Germline V CDR1 and CDR2: MGHDK, SYGVNS. Trimming took off 5 bases at V and 4 bases at J, with 20 bases between the two ends. CDR3 protein: CASSPPKGLGGTGELFF. CDR3 bases: TGTGCCAGCAGTCCCCCTAAAGGGTTAGGGGGCACCGGGGAGCTGTTTTTT.

This chain uses TRBV28 with TRBJ2-2; D could derive from TRBD1 or TRBD2 (6 bases each). The V and J ends lost 6 bases and 3 bases respectively, with 14 bases between them. Germline V CDR1 and CDR2: MDHEN, SYDVKM. This CDR3 comprises 15 residues. The CDR3 DNA follows: TGTGCCAGCAGCAGGCGGGACACCGACACCGGGGAGCTGTTTTTT. Translation: CASSRRDTDTGELFF.

The gene calls are TRBV9 and TRBJ2-5; 8 nucleotides match TRBD2. The V segment lost 0 bases and the J segment 2 bases; nucleotides outside the gene matches: 3. The CDR3 spans 15 residues. The germline V gene has CDR1 SGDLS and CDR2 YYNGEE. CDR3 bases: TGTGCCAGCAGCGTAGGAGCGGGGGTTCAAGAGACCCAGTACTTC. Translating it yields CASSVGAGVQETQYF.

CDR3: CASRQYHEQFF. For the CDR3, the DNA is TGTGCCAGCAGGCAATATCATGAGCAGTTCTTC. The chain joins TRBV6-1 to TRBJ2-1, with D uncertain. This CDR3 contains 11 residues. Germline CDR1 and CDR2: MNHNS and SASEGT. The ends were cut back, 6 bases at V and 8 bases at J, with 8 bases in the middle.

The chain uses TRBV6-6 and TRBJ1-2; D might be TRBD1 (5 bases). Germline V lookup: CDR1 MNHNY, CDR2 SVGAGI (reference sequence). There are 13 residues in the CDR3. With 3 bases removed from V and 6 bases from J, the gap between germline ends came to 11 bases. The CDR3 loop is CASSYMGGDGYTF. CDR3 DNA sequence: TGTGCCAGCAGTTATATGGGGGGGGATGGCTACACCTTC.

V usage is TRBV19 and J usage is TRBJ1-1; D is perhaps TRBD1 (5 bases). CDR1 is LNHDA and CDR2 is SQIVND in the germline V gene (reference sequence). The CDR3 spans 12 residues. Trimming took off 10 bases at V and 4 bases at J, with 13 bases between the two ends. Here the CDR3 reads CATPLGVTEAFF. CDR3 sequence (DNA): TGTGCCACCCCTCTGGGGGTCACTGAAGCTTTCTTT.

The chain employs TRBV5-1 and TRBJ2-3; TRBD2 agrees at 10 bases. V lost 3 bases, J lost 4 bases, and 8 bases stayed unmatched. The CDR3 length is 16 residues. Germline V lookup: CDR1 SGHRS, CDR2 YFSETQ. The DNA of the CDR3 is TGCGCCAGCAGCTCCTACCGAGCGGGGGGGCCAGATACGCAGTATTTT. Translating gives CASSSYRAGGPDTQYF. Based on the CDR3 plus reference TRBV5-1 and TRBJ2-3, the full variable domain is KAGVTQTPRYLIKTRGQQVTLSCSPISGHRSVSWYQQTPGQGLQFLFEYFSETQRNKGNFPGRFSGRQFSNSRSEMNVSTLELGDSALYLCASSSYRAGGPDTQYFGPGTRLTVL.

V and J are TRBV18 and TRBJ2-4; TRBD2 matches at 10 bases. The CDR3 consists of 17 residues. Germline CDR1 and CDR2: KGHSH and LQKENI. V dropped 2 bases and J dropped 0; count of bases not matched to a gene: 4. Here the CDR3 reads CASSPSGGALAKNIQYF. In nucleotides, the CDR3 is TGTGCCAGCTCACCAAGCGGGGGGGCCCTAGCCAAAAACATTCAGTACTTC.

The CDR3, as DNA: TGTGCCAGCAGTGAAGAGCGTGGGGCAACAGATACGCAGTATTTT. Its protein is CASSEERGATDTQYF. This rearrangement joins TRBV25-1 to TRBJ2-3, with D tentatively TRBD1 (5 bases). The CDR3 sequence is 15 residues long. V dropped 2 bases and J dropped 3 bases, with 12 bases sitting between them. Germline V CDR1 and CDR2: MGHDK, SYGVNS.